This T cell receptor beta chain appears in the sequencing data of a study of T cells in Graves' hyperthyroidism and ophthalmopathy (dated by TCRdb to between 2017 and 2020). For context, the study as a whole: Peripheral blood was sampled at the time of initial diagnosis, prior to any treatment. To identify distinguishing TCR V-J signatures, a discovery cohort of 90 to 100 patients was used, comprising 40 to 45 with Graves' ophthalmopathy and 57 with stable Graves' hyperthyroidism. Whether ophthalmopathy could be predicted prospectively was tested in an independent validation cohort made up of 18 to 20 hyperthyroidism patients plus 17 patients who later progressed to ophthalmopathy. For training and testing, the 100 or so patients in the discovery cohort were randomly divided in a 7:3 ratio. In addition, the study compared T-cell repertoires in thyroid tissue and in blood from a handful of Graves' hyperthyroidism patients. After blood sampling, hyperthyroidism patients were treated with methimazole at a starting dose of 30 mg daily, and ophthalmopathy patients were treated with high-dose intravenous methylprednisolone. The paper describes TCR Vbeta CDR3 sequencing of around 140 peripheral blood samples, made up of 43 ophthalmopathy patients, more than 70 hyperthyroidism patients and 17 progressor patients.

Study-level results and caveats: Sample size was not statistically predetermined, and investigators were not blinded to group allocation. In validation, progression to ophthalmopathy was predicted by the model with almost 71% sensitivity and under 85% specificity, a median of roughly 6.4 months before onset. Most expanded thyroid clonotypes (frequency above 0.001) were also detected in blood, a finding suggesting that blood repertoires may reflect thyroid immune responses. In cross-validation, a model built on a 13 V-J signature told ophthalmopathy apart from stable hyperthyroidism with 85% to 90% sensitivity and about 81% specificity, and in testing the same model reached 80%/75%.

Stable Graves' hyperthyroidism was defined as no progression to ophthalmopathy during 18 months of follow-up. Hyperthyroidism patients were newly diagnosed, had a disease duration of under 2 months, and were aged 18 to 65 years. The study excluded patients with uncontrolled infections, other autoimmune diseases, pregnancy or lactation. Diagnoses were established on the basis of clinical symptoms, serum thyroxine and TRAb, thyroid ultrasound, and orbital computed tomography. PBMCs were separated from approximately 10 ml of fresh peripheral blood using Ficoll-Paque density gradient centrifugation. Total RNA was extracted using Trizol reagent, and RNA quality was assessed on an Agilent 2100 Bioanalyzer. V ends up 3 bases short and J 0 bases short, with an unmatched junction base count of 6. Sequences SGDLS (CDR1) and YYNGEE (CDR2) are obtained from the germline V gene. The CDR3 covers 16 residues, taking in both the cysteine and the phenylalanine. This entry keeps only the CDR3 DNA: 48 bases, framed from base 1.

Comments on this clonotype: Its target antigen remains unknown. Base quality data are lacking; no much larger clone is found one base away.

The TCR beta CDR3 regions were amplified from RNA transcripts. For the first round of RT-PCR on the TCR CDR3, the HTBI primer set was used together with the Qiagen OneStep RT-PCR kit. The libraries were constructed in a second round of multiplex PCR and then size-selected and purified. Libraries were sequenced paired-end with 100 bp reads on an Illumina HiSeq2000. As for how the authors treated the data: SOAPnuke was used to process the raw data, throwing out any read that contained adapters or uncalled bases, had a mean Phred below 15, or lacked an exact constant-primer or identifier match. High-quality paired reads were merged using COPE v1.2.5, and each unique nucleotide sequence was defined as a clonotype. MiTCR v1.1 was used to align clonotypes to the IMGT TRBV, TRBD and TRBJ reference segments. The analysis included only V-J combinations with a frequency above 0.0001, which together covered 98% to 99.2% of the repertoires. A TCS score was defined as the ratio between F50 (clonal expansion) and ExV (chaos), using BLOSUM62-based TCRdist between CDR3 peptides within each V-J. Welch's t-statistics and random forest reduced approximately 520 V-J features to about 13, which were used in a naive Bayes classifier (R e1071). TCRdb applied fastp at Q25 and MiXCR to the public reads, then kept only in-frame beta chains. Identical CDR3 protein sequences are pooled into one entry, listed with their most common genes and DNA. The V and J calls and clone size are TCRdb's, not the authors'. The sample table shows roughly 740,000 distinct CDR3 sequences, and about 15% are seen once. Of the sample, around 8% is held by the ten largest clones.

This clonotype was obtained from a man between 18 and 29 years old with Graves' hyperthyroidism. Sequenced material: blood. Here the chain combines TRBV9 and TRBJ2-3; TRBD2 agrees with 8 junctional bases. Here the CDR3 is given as CASSALAGQSTDTQYF. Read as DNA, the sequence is TGTGCCAGCAGCGCTTTAGCGGGACAAAGCACAGATACGCAGTATTTT.